The 28 T cell receptor beta chains below all came from one sample that was sequenced in a study of CD8 T cells in ankylosing spondylitis. General study points: Seemingly distinctive of ankylosing spondylitis blood was a TCR beta motif formed by eight highly homologous variants.

In TCRdb, the 5' RACE reads were re-called with MiXCR into one record per CDR3 protein. The repertoire consists of around 390,000 distinct CDR3 sequences, with approximately 20% occurring once and the leading ten covering about 16%. No antigen is known for these receptors. Sequenced sample: blood, either unsorted or a sorted T cell fraction (not recorded which). Source of these receptors: a male donor with ankylosing spondylitis.

This clonotype was recorded once. The chain has TRBV4-1 and TRBJ2-7; TRBD2 agrees at 10 bases. After removal of 5 bases from V and 6 bases from J, the junction contained 10 bases not matched to a gene. CDR3 length equals 15 residues. Germline V CDR1 and CDR2: MGHRA, YSYEKL. The DNA for the CDR3 is TGCGCCAGCAGCGTATTAGCGGGGGGCCCTGCCGAGCAGTACTTC. Encoded protein: CASSVLAGGPAEQYF.

This clonotype appeared a few times. The chain joins TRBV20-1 to TRBJ2-1, with D perhaps TRBD2 (6 bases). The CDR3 extends over 15 amino acids. Per the germline V gene, CDR1 is DFQATT and CDR2 is SNEGSKA (reference sequence). V was clipped by 7 bases and J by 4 bases, with 20 bases between them. CDR3 in DNA: TGCAGTGGGGAGGTGGGGCGAGGGACGTACAATGAGCAGTTCTTC. The encoded protein is CSGEVGRGTYNEQFF.

Ten or more counts support this clonotype. The gene calls are TRBV5-1 and TRBJ2-1, with D hard to call. The V gene's germline CDR1 is SGHRS and CDR2 YFSETQ. The CDR3 is 14 amino acids. V was trimmed by 3 bases and J by 4 bases, leaving 11 bases between them. The CDR3 sequence: CASSSGGDYNEQFF. The CDR3 DNA is TGCGCCAGCAGCTCCGGTGGGGATTACAATGAGCAGTTCTTC.

This clonotype occurred a few times. The chain's CDR3 is CSVKQGPPYEQYF. In nucleotides, the CDR3 is TGCAGCGTGAAACAGGGGCCCCCCTACGAGCAGTACTTC. The chain couples TRBV29-1 to TRBJ2-7, with 7 positions matching TRBD1. J gave up 2 bases and V 6 bases, and 7 bases lay outside the gene matches. Per the germline V gene, CDR1 is SQVTM and CDR2 is ANQGSEA. The CDR3 loop spans 13 amino acids.

This clonotype appeared a few times. This chain connects TRBV12-3 or TRBV12-4 to TRBJ1-5; D unclear. Trimming took 6 bases from V and 9 from J, leaving 12 bases between them. The CDR3 is 12 amino acids. The CDR3 DNA reads as TGTGCCAGCAGGTTGCAGGAGGGGCCCCAGCATTTT. Encoded protein: CASRLQEGPQHF.

The chain couples TRBV9 to TRBJ1-2, with D unclear. This CDR3 spans 14 amino acids. The V gene's germline CDR1 is SGDLS and CDR2 YYNGEE. Trimming took 0 bases from V and 6 from J, leaving 12 bases between them. CDR3 sequence reads: CASSVDPSIHGYTF. The DNA for the CDR3 is TGTGCCAGCAGCGTAGATCCCAGCATCCATGGCTACACCTTC.

This clonotype was detected a few times. This rearrangement joins TRBV7-3 to TRBJ2-1, with TRBD2 identical over 12 bases. Germline V CDR1 and CDR2: SGHTA, FQGTGA. The CDR3 is made up of 16 amino acids. The V gene end was trimmed by 0 bases and the J gene end by 7 bases; junction bases not matched to a gene: 4. This CDR3 reads CASSLTLAGGLNEQFF. In DNA, the CDR3 is TGTGCCAGCAGCTTAACCCTAGCGGGAGGGTTAAATGAGCAGTTCTTC. Full variable domain (remainder filled in from reference TRBV7-3 and TRBJ2-1): GAGVSQTPSNKVTEKGKYVELRCDPISGHTALYWYRQSLGQGPEFLIYFQGTGAADDSGLPNDRFFAVRPEGSVSTLKIQRTERGDSAVYLCASSLTLAGGLNEQFFGPGTRLTVL.

In nucleotides, the CDR3 is TGTGCCAGCAGCCGTACAGGGGGCGGGTATGAGACCCAGTACTTC. Encoded protein: CASSRTGGGYETQYF. The J gene is TRBJ2-5, the V gene TRBV7-2; 9 positions agree with TRBD1. The CDR3 runs to 15 residues. After removal of 5 bases from V and 5 bases from J, the junction contained 9 bases not matched to a gene. CDR1 and CDR2 from the germline V gene are SGHTA and FQGNSA.

This clonotype was picked up a small number of times. V and J are TRBV18 and TRBJ1-3, with 8 bases lining up with TRBD1. From germline, CDR1 is KGHSH and CDR2 LQKENI. This CDR3 is 14 amino acids long. J lost 4 bases, V lost 4 bases, and 3 bases had no gene match. The CDR3 sequence is CASSLGQGGNTIYF. The CDR3 bases are TGTGCCAGCTCACTCGGACAGGGAGGAAACACCATATATTTT.

A few counts support this clonotype. This sequence joins TRBV20-1 and TRBJ2-5; D is possibly TRBD1 or TRBD2 (5 bases each). The ends were cut back, 0 bases at V and 6 bases at J, with 11 bases in the middle. The CDR3 has 13 amino acids. The germline V gene encodes CDR1 DFQATT and CDR2 SNEGSKA (reference sequence). The CDR3 protein is CSAREAGTKTQYF. CDR3 nucleotides: TGCAGTGCTAGAGAGGCAGGGACGAAGACCCAGTACTTC.

Note on this clonotype: Without the conserved terminal phenylalanine or tryptophan, this CDR3 likely stems from a read error. No DNA is shown, since the ends of the CDR3 on it are uncertain; the CDR3 is the one TCRdb lists. The CDR3: CSVEEMSASMSSSL. The chain is built from TRBV29-1 and TRBJ2-1. The CDR3 is 14 residues long, ends included. Germline V gene data show CDR1 as SQVTM and CDR2 as ANQGSEA.

This clonotype came up a few times. The genes are TRBV29-1 and TRBJ2-2, with 9 positions matching TRBD1. Germline V gene lookup returns CDR1 SQVTM and CDR2 ANQGSEA. V lost 6 bases to trimming and J lost 4 bases; unmatched junction nucleotides: 6. The CDR3 contains 14 residues. DNA for the CDR3: TGCAGCGTAGGACAGGGGCTGCGCACCGGGGAGCTGTTTTTT. This gives the protein CSVGQGLRTGELFF.

This clonotype was seen many times. The chain uses TRBV7-2 and TRBJ2-2, with no clear D. The length of the CDR3 is 13 residues. CDR1 SGHTA and CDR2 FQGNSA come from the germline V gene. Between the trimmed V and J ends, which lost 5 bases and 5 bases, there was a span of 9 bases. CDR3 amino acids: CASSKTNTGELFF. Written as DNA, the CDR3 is TGTGCCAGCAGCAAGACCAATACCGGGGAGCTGTTTTTT.

This clonotype was picked up a small number of times. This chain links TRBV27 with TRBJ2-1; 8 bases are a match to TRBD2. The germline CDR1 and CDR2 sequences are MNHEY and SMNVEV (reference sequence). After removal of 4 bases from V and 5 bases from J, the junction contained 13 bases not matched to a gene. This CDR3 region has 17 residues. CDR3 nucleotides: TGTGCCAGCAGTTATGGCGGTGGGGAGCGGGGGAACAATGAGCAGTTCTTC. This codes for CASSYGGGERGNNEQFF.

There are a few counts of this clonotype. The chain recombines TRBV9 with TRBJ2-7, with 13 bases aligning to TRBD2. V lost 3 bases and J lost 0; bases outside the gene matches: 0. The germline CDR1 and CDR2 sequences are SGDLS and YYNGEE. CDR3 size: 15 residues. The chain's CDR3 is CASSGTSGSSYEQYF. CDR3 DNA: TGTGCCAGCAGCGGGACTAGCGGGAGCTCCTACGAGCAGTACTTC. Combining the CDR3 with reference TRBV9 and TRBJ2-7 gives the whole variable domain DSGVTQTPKHLITATGQRVTLRCSPRSGDLSVYWYQQSLDQGLQFLIQYYNGEERAKGNILERFSAQQFPDLHSELNLSSLELGDSALYFCASSGTSGSSYEQYFGPGTRLTVT.

This clonotype has only a few counts. The V call is TRBV3-1, the J call TRBJ2-2; D might be TRBD2 (5 bases). The CDR3 sequence is 14 residues long. V dropped 2 bases and J dropped 6 bases, with 10 bases sitting between them. The germline V gene has CDR1 LGHDT and CDR2 YNNKEL (reference sequence). The CDR3: CASSQIGVSGELFF. For the CDR3, the DNA is TGTGCCAGCAGCCAAATCGGGGTGTCCGGGGAGCTGTTTTTT. Full variable domain (rest looked up from reference TRBV3-1 and TRBJ2-2): DTAVSQTPKYLVTQMGNDKSIKCEQNLGHDTMYWYKQDSKKFLKIMFSYNNKELIINETVPNRFSPKSPDKAHLNLHINSLELGDSAVYFCASSQIGVSGELFFGEGSRLTVL.

This clonotype was counted only a few times. The chain uses TRBV20-1 and TRBJ2-7; 7 positions agree with TRBD1. The trim removed 0 bases at V and 0 bases at J, leaving 2 bases unmatched. This CDR3 region has 14 residues. In germline, CDR1 is DFQATT, CDR2 SNEGSKA (reference sequence). CDR3 DNA: TGCAGTGCTAGAGATAGGGACAGCTCCTACGAGCAGTACTTC. Its translation is CSARDRDSSYEQYF.

There are a few counts of this clonotype. V usage is TRBV6-5 and J usage is TRBJ2-7; D gene ambiguous. CDR1 is MNHEY, CDR2 SVGAGI, per germline. The germline V and J ends were trimmed by 2 bases and 1 base, with 12 bases remaining between them. CDR3 size: 15 residues. The CDR3 region is CASSYASSMSYEQYF. CDR3 DNA sequence: TGTGCCAGCAGTTACGCGTCTAGTATGTCCTACGAGCAGTACTTC.

This clonotype was recorded a few times. The chain has TRBV12-3 or TRBV12-4 and TRBJ1-5; D is ambiguous. The V and J ends lost 6 bases and 6 bases respectively, with 12 bases between them. The CDR3 extends over 13 amino acids. The CDR3 DNA reads as TGTGCCAGCAGCCTGGCGAGCGGTCAGCCCCAGCATTTT. Protein product: CASSLASGQPQHF.

This chain joins TRBV19 and TRBJ2-7, with D possibly matching TRBD2 (5 bases). CDR1 LNHDA and CDR2 SQIVND come from the germline V gene (reference sequence). Trimming took 3 bases from V and 5 from J, leaving 17 bases between them. This CDR3 is 15 amino acids long. This chain's CDR3 is CASSIRSGSQNEQYF. CDR3 in DNA: TGTGCCAGTAGTATTAGGAGTGGGAGCCAGAACGAGCAGTACTTC.

This chain joins TRBV10-3 and TRBJ2-7, with 9 positions matching TRBD1. Looked up from germline, CDR1 is ENHRY and CDR2 is SYGVKD. V was pared by 10 bases and J by 6 bases, with 10 bases of the junction left unmatched. The CDR3 sequence is 13 residues long. DNA for the CDR3: TGTGCCACTCTCTTGGGACAGGGTACCGAGCAGTACTTC. Its translation: CATLLGQGTEQYF.

This clonotype was observed at least ten times. The chain carries TRBV20-1 and TRBJ2-1, with D uncertain. The CDR3 runs to 12 residues. Trimming removed 6 bases at V and 10 bases at J, with 16 bases between. Germline CDR1 and CDR2: DFQATT and SNEGSKA (reference sequence). The CDR3: CSAPAGGYEQFF. The CDR3 nucleotides are TGCAGTGCCCCGGCAGGTGGATACGAGCAGTTCTTC.

The genes are TRBV7-9 and TRBJ1-4, with D perhaps TRBD1 (6 bases). V was trimmed by 2 bases and J by 5 bases, leaving 15 bases between them. Germline CDR1 and CDR2: SEHNR and FQNEAQ (reference sequence). The CDR3 is 16 amino acids. The CDR3 spells CASSLQVGQGNEKLFF. The CDR3 DNA is TGTGCCAGCAGCTTACAGGTCGGGCAGGGGAATGAAAAACTGTTTTTT.

This clonotype was counted a few times. The V gene is TRBV12-3 or TRBV12-4, the J gene TRBJ2-2, with 8 bases identical to TRBD2. V lost 8 bases, J lost 4 bases, and 6 bases stayed unmatched. This CDR3 is built from 14 residues. The CDR3 DNA sequence: TGTGCCAGCCGGGGGGGAGTGGGCACCGGGGAGCTGTTTTTT. It codes for CASRGGVGTGELFF.

V gene TRBV30 combines with J gene TRBJ1-1, with D possibly TRBD1 on 6 matching bases. Germline V gene lookup returns CDR1 GTSNPN and CDR2 SVGIG (reference sequence). CDR3 size: 13 residues. Trimming cost V 2 bases and J 8 bases, with 15 bases left between them. The CDR3 nucleotides read TGTGCCTGGAGTAGCCAGGGGTATGAGGAAGCTTTCTTT. Protein product: CAWSSQGYEEAFF.

The J gene is TRBJ2-2, the V gene TRBV25-1; 7 bases fit TRBD1. The junction had 10 bases not matched to a gene; V was cut back by 5 bases and J by 4 bases. Germline loops: CDR1 MGHDK, CDR2 SYGVNS. The CDR3 has 16 residues. The CDR3 spells CASSKIGGAGTGELFF. The CDR3 DNA reads TGTGCCAGCAGTAAGATAGGGGGCGCGGGCACCGGGGAGCTGTTTTTT.

The chain is built from TRBV10-3 and TRBJ2-7; 7 bases line up with TRBD2. V lost 5 bases to trimming and J lost 5 bases; unmatched junction nucleotides: 9. The CDR3 has 14 residues. The germline gives CDR1 ENHRY, CDR2 SYGVKD. This CDR3 reads CAISQTSLLHEQYF. CDR3 DNA sequence: TGTGCCATCAGTCAGACTAGCTTGTTACACGAGCAGTACTTC.

This clonotype was seen a few times. This chain connects TRBV11-1 to TRBJ1-1; D unresolved. The germline V and J ends were trimmed by 1 base and 2 bases, with 11 bases remaining between them. CDR3 size: 15 residues. The germline CDR1 and CDR2 sequences are SGHAT and FQDESV (reference sequence). The CDR3 coding sequence is TGTGCCAGCAGCTTAGTTGGGATGGGAAACACTGAAGCTTTCTTT. It yields the protein CASSLVGMGNTEAFF.